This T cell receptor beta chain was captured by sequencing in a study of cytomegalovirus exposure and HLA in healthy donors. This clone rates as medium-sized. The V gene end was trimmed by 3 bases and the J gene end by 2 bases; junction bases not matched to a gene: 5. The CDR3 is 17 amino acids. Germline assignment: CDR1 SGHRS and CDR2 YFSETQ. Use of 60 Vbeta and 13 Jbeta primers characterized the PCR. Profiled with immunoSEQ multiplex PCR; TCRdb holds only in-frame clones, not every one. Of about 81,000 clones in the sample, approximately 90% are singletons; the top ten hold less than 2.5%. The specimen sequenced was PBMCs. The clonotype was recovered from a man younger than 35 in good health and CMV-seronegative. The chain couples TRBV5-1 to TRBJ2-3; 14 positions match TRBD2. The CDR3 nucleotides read TGCGCCAGCAGCTGGGGGACTAGCGGGAGAGACACAGATACGCAGTATTTT. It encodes CASSWGTSGRDTDTQYF.